This is a list of T cell receptor beta chains from one sample in a study of cytomegalovirus exposure and HLA in healthy donors. Sequencing was performed with immunoSEQ multiplex PCR; in TCRdb, only in-frame clones are kept and a portion is missing. The data contain around 150,000 clones, roughly 75% of them singletons. Sequencing was performed on PBMCs. The receptors originated from a man in his late teens or twenties in good health and CMV-seronegative. Each CDR3 is given with its conserved first and last residue. The D gene is left open where the match is weak. Expanded clones get a size class; other rows say once, few or many, or leave the size out.

cdr3_nt	cdr3_aa	d_call	clone_size	cdr3_length	v_call	j_call
TGTGCCAGCAGGCCTTCTGGGGGGGACGAGCAGTACTTC	CASRPSGGDEQYF	TRBD2	NA	13	TRBV6-6	TRBJ2-7
TGTGCCAGCAGCCCTATGTCGGGAGGGCCAAATGAGCAGTTCTTC	CASSPMSGGPNEQFF	TRBD2	NA	15	TRBV9	TRBJ2-1
TGTGCCAGCAGTGGCTGGGACAGAAACACTGAAGCTTTCTTT	CASSGWDRNTEAFF	TRBD1	NA	14	TRBV6-1	TRBJ1-1
TGTGCCAGCAGGCCCCAGGGGGATAACTATGGCTACACCTTC	CASRPQGDNYGYTF	TRBD1	NA	14	TRBV2	TRBJ1-2
TGTGCCAGCAGCTCCCACCGGGACAATAACGAGCAGTACTTC	CASSSHRDNNEQYF	NA	NA	14	TRBV11-2	TRBJ2-7
TGTGCCAGCAGCTTAGAAGCGGGAGGAGATACGCAGTATTTT	CASSLEAGGDTQYF	TRBD2	NA	14	TRBV11-3	TRBJ2-3
TGTGCCAGCAGCTTAGCGGCGGGGAACTATGGCTACACCTTC	CASSLAAGNYGYTF	NA	NA	14	TRBV7-2	TRBJ1-2
TGTTCCAGCAGCTCCTCACTAGCGGGAGAGGACGAGCAGTACTTC	CSSSSSLAGEDEQYF	TRBD2	NA	15	TRBV7-9	TRBJ2-7
TGTGCCAGCAGTTCCAGTGGAGGGCAGTTGAACTACGAGCAGTACTTC	CASSSSGGQLNYEQYF	NA	NA	16	TRBV6-5	TRBJ2-7
TGTGCCAGCAGCGTAGGGGCTAGCGGGGCCCAAGAGACCCAGTACTTC	CASSVGASGAQETQYF	TRBD2	NA	16	TRBV9	TRBJ2-5
TGTGCCATCAGAAGACTAGCGGGGAGCTCCTACGAGCAGTACTTC	CAIRRLAGSSYEQYF	TRBD2	NA	15	TRBV10-3	TRBJ2-7
TGTGCCAGCAGCTTGCCGGGAGGGGCAGGGGATACGCAGTATTTT	CASSLPGGAGDTQYF	TRBD2	NA	15	TRBV5-4	TRBJ2-3
TGTGCCAGCAGCTTGGTGTCCAATAACTATGGCTACACCTTC	CASSLVSNNYGYTF	NA	few	14	TRBV5-5	TRBJ1-2
TGTGCCAGCAGGATCGACCCGAGGGCCTACGAGCAGTACTTC	CASRIDPRAYEQYF	NA	NA	14	TRBV27	TRBJ2-7
TGTGCCAGCAGTGACACCTCGTCCGGGGTAACTAATGAAAAACTGTTTTTT	CASSDTSSGVTNEKLFF	NA	NA	17	TRBV27	TRBJ1-4
TGTGCCAGCAGCTTGGCTCCGGGACAGGGCTACGAGCAGTACTTC	CASSLAPGQGYEQYF	TRBD1	once	15	TRBV5-5	TRBJ2-7
TGTGCCAGCAGTTTAAGTGGGCAGGAAACTCGCGAGCAGTACTTC	CASSLSGQETREQYF	NA	NA	15	TRBV27	TRBJ2-7
TGTGCCAGCAGCTTGGGGGTGGGTGAGGACACCGGGGAGCTGTTTTTT	CASSLGVGEDTGELFF	NA	NA	16	TRBV5-8	TRBJ2-2
TGTGCCAGCACCGCGGGGACAGGGTTATACGAGCAGTACTTC	CASTAGTGLYEQYF	TRBD1	NA	14	TRBV11-2	TRBJ2-7
TGTGCCAGCAGCCCGCAACTAGCGTATGAGCAGTTCTTC	CASSPQLAYEQFF	TRBD2	NA	13	TRBV11-2	TRBJ2-1
TGTGCCTGGACAGGAGGAGATACGCAGTATTTT	CAWTGGDTQYF	NA	NA	11	TRBV30	TRBJ2-3
TGTGCCAGCAGCCCGGGGGGAGGAACCGGGGAGCTGTTTTTT	CASSPGGGTGELFF	TRBD2	NA	14	TRBV7-8	TRBJ2-2
TGTGCCAGCAGCTTATTCCGGTTTAGCAATCAGCCCCAGCATTTT	CASSLFRFSNQPQHF	NA	NA	15	TRBV7-8	TRBJ1-5
TGTGCCATCAGTGAAGGTCCTAGCGGGAGCGGGGGCTCCTACAATGAGCAGTTCTTC	CAISEGPSGSGGSYNEQFF	TRBD2	NA	19	TRBV10-3	TRBJ2-1
TGTGCCACCAGCAGAGAGACTAGCGGGGCCTACGAGCAGTACTTC	CATSRETSGAYEQYF	TRBD2	NA	15	TRBV15	TRBJ2-7
TGTGCCAGCAGCCCACGGACAGGGCACAGAGAGCAGTACTTC	CASSPRTGHREQYF	TRBD1	NA	14	TRBV11-3	TRBJ2-7
TGTGCCAGCAGTCCCATACAGGGACCCCATCAGCCCCAGCATTTT	CASSPIQGPHQPQHF	NA	NA	15	TRBV27	TRBJ1-5
TGTGCCAGCAGCCAAGAAGCGGCTTTCTCCTACGAGCAGTACTTC	CASSQEAAFSYEQYF	NA	NA	15	TRBV14	TRBJ2-7